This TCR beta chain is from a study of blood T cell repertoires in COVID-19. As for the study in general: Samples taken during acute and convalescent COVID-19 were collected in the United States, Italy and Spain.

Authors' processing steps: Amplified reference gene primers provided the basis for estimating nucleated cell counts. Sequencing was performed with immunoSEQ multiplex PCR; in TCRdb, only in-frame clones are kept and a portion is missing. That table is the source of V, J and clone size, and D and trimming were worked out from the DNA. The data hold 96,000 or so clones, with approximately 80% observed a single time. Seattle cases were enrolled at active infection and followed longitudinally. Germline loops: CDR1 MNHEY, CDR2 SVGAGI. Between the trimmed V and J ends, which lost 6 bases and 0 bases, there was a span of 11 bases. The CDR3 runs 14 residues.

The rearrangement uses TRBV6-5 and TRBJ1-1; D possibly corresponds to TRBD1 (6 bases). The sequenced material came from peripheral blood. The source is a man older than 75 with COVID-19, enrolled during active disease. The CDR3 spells CASSPQGLNTEAFF. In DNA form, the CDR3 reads TGTGCCAGCAGCCCACAGGGTTTGAACACTGAAGCTTTCTTT.